This T cell receptor beta chain was observed in a study of post-analysis software for immune sequencing data. This CDR3 has 16 residues. Germline CDR1 and CDR2: KGHDR and SFDVKD. Trimming removed 1 base from V and 2 bases from J; junction bases left unmatched: 6. The authors incorporated unique molecular identifiers into the TCR beta cDNA libraries. TCRdb processed the PCR reads anew with MiXCR; each CDR3 protein has one entry. The sample consists of around 400,000 distinct CDR3 sequences, approximately 37% of them appearing once. Overall study results and limits: When patients were compared with controls, about five TRBV segments were more frequent, TRBV5-6, TRBV5-1 and TRBV20-1 among them.

Comments on this clonotype: No antigen is known for it.

Sequencing was carried out using blood. V usage is TRBV24-1 and J usage is TRBJ2-7; 8 bases map to TRBD2. The source is a girl under 10 years old with multiple sclerosis. The CDR3 nucleotides are TGTGCCACCAGTGATTTTACGGGACTAGTCCCCTACGAGCAGTACTTC. Translation: CATSDFTGLVPYEQYF.